The 7 T cell receptor beta chains below were found in one sample sequenced in a study of T-cell memory formation after mild COVID-19. MiXCR, applied by TCRdb to the 5' RACE reads, yields one record per CDR3 protein. The sample lists roughly 200,000 distinct CDR3 sequences; around 21% were seen once. The sequenced sample consisted of PBMCs or a T cell subset sorted from them (not recorded which). The source is an adult woman who had mild COVID-19 (a few samples of this study predate the infection). Cell type and time point are not known.

The table lists this clonotype with a few counts. V is TRBV7-9 and J is TRBJ1-2; unclear D gene. Trimming cost V 3 bases and J 6 bases, with 11 bases left between them. The CDR3 length is 13 residues. Germline V gene sequence: CDR1 SEHNR, CDR2 FQNEAQ (reference sequence). The CDR3 protein is CASSFKYADGYTF. DNA for the CDR3: TGTGCCAGCAGCTTTAAGTACGCTGATGGCTACACCTTC.

V usage is TRBV27 and J usage is TRBJ2-5; D gene unclear. The germline V gene has CDR1 MNHEY and CDR2 SMNVEV (reference sequence). The CDR3 consists of 16 residues. Trimming cost V 1 base and J 5 bases, with 17 bases left between them. The CDR3 coding sequence is TGTGCCAGCAGTTTATTTTCTGCTGGGGATGCGGAGACCCAGTACTTC. This encodes CASSLFSAGDAETQYF.

The CDR3 here is CASSQDAGQGNYGYTF. The CDR3 bases are TGCGCCAGCAGCCAAGATGCGGGGCAGGGTAACTATGGCTACACCTTC. This chain uses TRBV4-1 with TRBJ1-2; a possible D gene is TRBD1 (5 bases). Germline V lookup: CDR1 MGHRA, CDR2 YSYEKL. The CDR3 runs to 16 residues. Trimming shortened V by 0 bases and J by 1 base, and 12 bases separated the two germline ends.

V is TRBV9 and J is TRBJ1-5; the D is unclear. The CDR3 contains 15 residues. V shed 3 bases and J shed 1 base, with 11 bases lying between them. Germline V gives CDR1 SGDLS, CDR2 YYNGEE. CDR3 coding DNA: TGTGCCAGCAGCGCCGGGTCGCCGAGCAATCAGCCCCAGCATTTT. Translating gives CASSAGSPSNQPQHF.

The V gene is TRBV15, the J gene TRBJ2-1; D unclear. V dropped 3 bases and J dropped 8 bases, with 8 bases sitting between them. The CDR3 consists of 12 residues. Germline V lookup: CDR1 LNHNV, CDR2 YYDKDF (reference sequence). CDR3 sequence reads: CATSSPPDEQFF. The CDR3 DNA reads TGTGCCACCAGCAGCCCACCCGATGAGCAGTTCTTC.

J is TRBJ1-5 and V is TRBV4-2, with a possible D match to TRBD1 (6 bases). Per germline, CDR1 LGHNA and CDR2 YNFKEQ. Trimming took 0 bases from V and 0 from J, leaving 9 bases between them. The CDR3 has 16 residues. The CDR3 DNA follows: TGTGCCAGCAGCCAAGATAAGGGGGATAGCAATCAGCCCCAGCATTTT. This sequence encodes CASSQDKGDSNQPQHF.

The chain combines TRBV9 with TRBJ1-1; D remains unclear. V was pared by 3 bases and J by 6 bases, with 12 bases between. The CDR3 is made up of 13 amino acids. Germline loops: CDR1 SGDLS, CDR2 YYNGEE. The CDR3 loop is CASSGEWMSEAFF. In DNA form, the CDR3 reads TGTGCCAGCAGCGGAGAGTGGATGTCTGAAGCTTTCTTT.